This T cell receptor beta chain appears in the sequencing data of a study of blood T cell repertoires in COVID-19 (dated by TCRdb to about 2020). About the full investigation: Samples from collaborators originated in the United States, Italy and Spain and spanned both the acute and convalescent phases of COVID-19. The material from the prospective study consisted of cDNA or gDNA derived from T cells, B-cell-depleted T cells, or PBMCs. Deeply sampled blood TCRbeta repertoires from subjects exposed to, actively infected with, or recovered from COVID-19 were included in the dataset. The repertoires were released in a freely available public database intended as a resource for research on the immune response to SARS-CoV-2. Samples came from the ongoing ImmuneRACE study (first 160 participants) plus 1,254 subjects from 6 global collaborators. Nearly every sample came with metadata listing a de-identified subject ID, COVID-19 status, age in years and sex. Where available, HLA class I and class II types were taken from metadata supplied by the sample provider and were not determined by assay-based typing. Broader findings and caveats from the paper: How much clinical and demographic metadata was included differed by source and by participant, and the metadata was provided uncurated.

TCRbeta CDR3 regions were amplified from genomic DNA by means of the immunoSEQ Assay, a bias-controlled multiplex PCR. The source study handled its data this way. Nucleated cell counts per sample were estimated from amplification of reference gene primers within the assay. To quantify the absolute abundance of each unique TCRbeta CDR3 rearrangement, sequence reads were collapsed and filtered. For each sample, productive Simpson clonality was calculated as the square root of Simpson's diversity index over productive rearrangements. TCRdb re-hosts the immuneACCESS table, in-frame sequences only. Its copies lack some clones; in the studies checked, an unresolved V gene accounts for under half of them, and the cause for the rest is not known. The D gene and trimming were derived from the DNA, and the V and J assignments and clone size from that table. The sample table shows about 150,000 clones, and about 79% are seen once. The top ten constitute just over 9.5% of the sample.

The germline V end is reduced by 6 bases and the J end by 5 bases; junction bases left unmatched: 7. Its CDR3 holds 14 amino acids, cysteine through phenylalanine. Only CDR3 DNA remains: 42 bases, in frame from the first base. Looking up the germline V gene yields CDR1 MNHEY and CDR2 SVGAGI. This clone was recorded once. Its antigen remains undetermined. Base qualities were left out, and no much larger clone turns up one base away. Whole blood was collected in K2EDTA tubes by collaborating institutions according to the institutions' own protocols. Collaborator samples were shipped for TCRbeta analysis as frozen whole blood, isolated PBMCs, or DNA extracted from either sample type.

The sequencing sample was made of peripheral blood. The V gene is TRBV6-5 and the J gene is TRBJ2-5; TRBD2 agrees with 9 junctional bases. The source of this sequence is a woman aged 50 to 60 with acute or convalescent COVID-19. The DNA is TGTGCCAGCAGGGGTGTAGCGGGAGAGGAGACCCAGTACTTC. Translated, it reads CASRGVAGEETQYF.